Listed below are T cell receptor beta chains from one sample, sequenced in a study of T cell responses to AZD1222 COVID-19 vaccine. Repertoires were generated with immunoSEQ multiplex PCR, while TCRdb's copy carries only in-frame clones and drops some. Here the sample spans approximately 100,000 clones, about 85% being singletons. The sequencing used peripheral blood, collected 28 days after the second AZD1222 dose. Receptors were obtained from an adult who received the AZD1222 COVID-19 vaccine. The CDR3 runs from the conserved cysteine through the conserved F or W. The D gene is left open where the match is weak. Clone size, where shown, is once, few, many, or a class for clones that have expanded.

d_gene	v_gene	abundance	j_gene	len	CDR3nt	CDR3aa
-	TRBV5-6	-	TRBJ2-6	15	TGTGCCAGCAGCCCCCTTAGCCCCGGGGCCAACGTCCTGACTTTC	CASSPLSPGANVLTF
-	TRBV28	once	TRBJ1-1	15	TGTGCCAGCAGCCCTGGAGGTACAGGGAGGACTGAAGCTTTCTTT	CASSPGGTGRTEAFF
-	TRBV7-9	-	TRBJ1-1	15	TGTGCCAGCAGCTTACCTAATTGGGGGGGCACTGAAGCTTTCTTT	CASSLPNWGGTEAFF
TRBD2	TRBV28	-	TRBJ2-7	16	TGTGCCAGCAGTTTCTTGACTAGCGGGAGTAAGGACGAGCAGTACTTC	CASSFLTSGSKDEQYF
-	TRBV5-1	-	TRBJ2-1	15	TGCGCCAGCAGCTTGGTGACGGGATCCTACAATGAGCAGTTCTTC	CASSLVTGSYNEQFF
-	TRBV15	few	TRBJ2-7	15	TGTGCCACCAGCAGAGAGGCCGCGTCCTCCTACGAGCAGTACTTC	CATSREAASSYEQYF
-	TRBV12-3/TRBV12-4	-	TRBJ2-1	11	TGTGCCAGCAGATTTGACAATGAGCAGTTCTTC	CASRFDNEQFF
-	TRBV6-1	-	TRBJ2-1	13	TGTGCCAGCAGTGAAGACACTCACAATGAGCAGTTCTTC	CASSEDTHNEQFF
-	TRBV29-1	-	TRBJ2-1	13	TGCAGCGCCGGGATCCGAGCCTACAATGAGCAGTTCTTC	CSAGIRAYNEQFF
-	TRBV5-1	-	TRBJ2-5	12	TGCGCCAGCAGACGGGTCCAAGAGACCCAGTACTTC	CASRRVQETQYF
TRBD1	TRBV15	-	TRBJ2-1	15	TGTGCCACCAGCACAGGGACAGCTTCCTACAATGAGCAGTTCTTC	CATSTGTASYNEQFF
TRBD1	TRBV28	-	TRBJ2-1	17	TGTGCCAGCAGTTTAACTTGGACAGGGATGCGGGCGGGTGAGCAGTTCTTC	CASSLTWTGMRAGEQFF
-	TRBV29-1	-	TRBJ1-1	14	TGCAGCGTGGCACAGACCCTCTTGAACACTGAAGCTTTCTTT	CSVAQTLLNTEAFF
TRBD2	TRBV10-3	-	TRBJ2-3	18	TGTGCCATCAGTGAGGCGCGGTCTAGCGGGAGCCGGGCAGATACGCAGTATTTT	CAISEARSSGSRADTQYF
TRBD2	TRBV7-2	-	TRBJ2-1	16	TGTGCCAGCAGCTTTATAGCGGGAGGGTCCTACAATGAGCAGTTCTTC	CASSFIAGGSYNEQFF
-	TRBV28	-	TRBJ2-2	15	TGTGCCAGCAGTACCCGACTCACTGATACCGGGGAGCTGTTTTTT	CASSTRLTDTGELFF
-	TRBV5-8	-	TRBJ1-1	13	TGTGCCAGCAGACGGGGGGTGAACACTGAAGCTTTCTTT	CASRRGVNTEAFF
TRBD1	TRBV7-9	-	TRBJ1-2	14	TGTGCCAGCAGCCTCCCACAGGGGAACTATGGCTACACCTTC	CASSLPQGNYGYTF
TRBD1	TRBV14	-	TRBJ1-4	13	TGTGCCAGCCACCCAGGGGGCAGCGAAAAACTGTTTTTT	CASHPGGSEKLFF
-	TRBV27	-	TRBJ1-6	14	TGTGCCAGCAGTTTCGGGGGAGGGAATTCACCCCTCCACTTT	CASSFGGGNSPLHF
-	TRBV20-1	-	TRBJ2-5	11	TGCAGTGCTATCAGTCTAGAGACCCAGTACTTC	CSAISLETQYF
-	TRBV29-1	-	TRBJ1-5	14	TGCAGCGTTGCCCAGTCGGGTCCAAATCAGCCCCAGCATTTT	CSVAQSGPNQPQHF
-	TRBV4-2	-	TRBJ2-6	16	TGTGCCAGCAGCCAAGAATGGGGCTCTGGGGCCAACGTCCTGACTTTC	CASSQEWGSGANVLTF
TRBD2	TRBV6-5	-	TRBJ2-1	14	TGTGCCAGCACTCGAGCTAGCGGGAGTGGCGAGCAGTTCTTC	CASTRASGSGEQFF
TRBD1	TRBV2	-	TRBJ1-3	15	TGTGCCAGCGGACAGGAGTCTGACTCTGGAAACACCATATATTTT	CASGQESDSGNTIYF
-	TRBV7-6	-	TRBJ2-7	14	TGTGCCAGCAGCTTACAGGGACCCGGGGGCGAGCAGTACTTC	CASSLQGPGGEQYF
-	TRBV5-5	-	TRBJ2-7	13	TGTGCCAGCAGCTTAATAAAAGGCGGCGAGCAGTACTTC	CASSLIKGGEQYF
TRBD2	TRBV28	-	TRBJ2-7	15	TGTGCCAGCAGTTTAGGCGGGGACTACAACTACGAGCAGTACTTC	CASSLGGDYNYEQYF
-	TRBV5-1	-	TRBJ2-1	14	TGCGCCAGCAGCCATACTTCTTCCTACAATGAGCAGTTCTTC	CASSHTSSYNEQFF
-	TRBV5-1	-	TRBJ1-6	14	TGCGCCAGCAGCCCGAGCTCCTATAATTCACCCCTCCACTTT	CASSPSSYNSPLHF
-	TRBV19	once	TRBJ1-1	13	TGTGCCAGTGGGGGGGAAAGCCTCTCTGAAGCTTTCTTT	CASGGESLSEAFF
-	TRBV3-1/TRBV3-2	-	TRBJ2-3	16	TGTGCCAGCAGCCAATCTAACCCTTCACTAGTAGATACGCAGTATTTT	CASSQSNPSLVDTQYF